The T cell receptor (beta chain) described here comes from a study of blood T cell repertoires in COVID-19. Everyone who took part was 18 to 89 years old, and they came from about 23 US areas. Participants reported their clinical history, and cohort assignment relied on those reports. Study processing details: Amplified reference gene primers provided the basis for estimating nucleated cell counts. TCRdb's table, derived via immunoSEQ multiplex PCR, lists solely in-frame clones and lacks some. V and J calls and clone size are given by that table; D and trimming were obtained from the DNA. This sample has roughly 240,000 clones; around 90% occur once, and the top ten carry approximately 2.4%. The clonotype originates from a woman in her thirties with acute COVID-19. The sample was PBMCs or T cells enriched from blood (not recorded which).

In nucleotides, the CDR3 is TGTGCCAGCAGCCCGGGGGGGGGAGCCTACGAGCAGTACTTC. Residues: CASSPGGGAYEQYF. This sequence joins TRBV3-1 (or the pseudogene TRBV3-2) and TRBJ2-7, with 8 bases fitting TRBD2. V lost 4 bases to trimming and J lost 2 bases; unmatched junction nucleotides: 4. CDR3 length: 14 amino acids. Germline assignment: CDR1 LGHDT and CDR2 YNNKEL (reference sequence).